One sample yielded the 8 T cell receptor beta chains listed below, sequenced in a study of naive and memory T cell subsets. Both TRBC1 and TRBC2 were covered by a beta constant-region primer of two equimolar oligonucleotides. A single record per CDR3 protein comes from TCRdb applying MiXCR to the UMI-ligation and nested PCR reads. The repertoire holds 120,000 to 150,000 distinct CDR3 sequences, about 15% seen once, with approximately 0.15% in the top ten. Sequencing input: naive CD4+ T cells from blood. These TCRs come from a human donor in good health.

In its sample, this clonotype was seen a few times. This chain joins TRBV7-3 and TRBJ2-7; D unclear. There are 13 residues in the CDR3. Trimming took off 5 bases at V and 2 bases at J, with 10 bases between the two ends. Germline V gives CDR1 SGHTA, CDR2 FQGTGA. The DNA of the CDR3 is TGTGCCAGCAGCCCGGGCGTAACCTACGAGCAGTACTTC. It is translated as CASSPGVTYEQYF.

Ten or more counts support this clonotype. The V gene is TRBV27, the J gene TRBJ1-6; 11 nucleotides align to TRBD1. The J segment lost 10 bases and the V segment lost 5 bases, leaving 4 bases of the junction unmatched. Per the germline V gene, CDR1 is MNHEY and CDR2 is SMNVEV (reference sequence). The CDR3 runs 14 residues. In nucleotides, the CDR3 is TGTGCCAGCAGTCAGGACAGGGGGCTCTCACCCCTCCACTTT. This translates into CASSQDRGLSPLHF.

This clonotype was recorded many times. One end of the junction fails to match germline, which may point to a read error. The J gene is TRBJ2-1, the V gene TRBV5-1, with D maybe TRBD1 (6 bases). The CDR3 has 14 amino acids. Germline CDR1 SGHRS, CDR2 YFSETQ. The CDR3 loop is CASSLTGSYNEQFF. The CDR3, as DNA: TGTGCCAGCAGCCTGACAGGCTCCTACAATGAGCAGTTCTTC.

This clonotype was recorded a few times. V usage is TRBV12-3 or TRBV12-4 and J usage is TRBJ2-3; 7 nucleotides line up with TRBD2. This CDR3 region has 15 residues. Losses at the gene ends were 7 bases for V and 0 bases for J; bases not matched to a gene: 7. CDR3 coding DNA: TGTGCCAGCACCGCGCGGGGGACTAGCACAGATACGCAGTATTTT. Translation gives CASTARGTSTDTQYF.

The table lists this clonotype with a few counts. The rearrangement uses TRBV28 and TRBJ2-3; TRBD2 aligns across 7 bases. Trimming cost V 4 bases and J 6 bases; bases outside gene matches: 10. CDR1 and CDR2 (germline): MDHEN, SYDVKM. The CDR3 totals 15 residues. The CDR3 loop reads CASSSGGGHSDTQYF. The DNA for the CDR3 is TGTGCCAGCAGTTCCGGGGGAGGGCATTCGGATACGCAGTATTTT.

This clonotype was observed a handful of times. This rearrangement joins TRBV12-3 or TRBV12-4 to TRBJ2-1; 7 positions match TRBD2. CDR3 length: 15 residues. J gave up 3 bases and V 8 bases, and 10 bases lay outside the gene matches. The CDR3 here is CASRWREGLYNEQFF. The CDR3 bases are TGTGCCAGCCGTTGGAGGGAGGGCCTCTACAATGAGCAGTTCTTC.

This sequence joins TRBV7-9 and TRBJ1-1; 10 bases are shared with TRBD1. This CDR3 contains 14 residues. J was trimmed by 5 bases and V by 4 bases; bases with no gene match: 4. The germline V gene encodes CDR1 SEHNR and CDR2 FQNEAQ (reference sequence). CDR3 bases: TGTGCCAGCAGCTCCGGGACAGGGGATACTGAAGCTTTCTTT. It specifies CASSSGTGDTEAFF. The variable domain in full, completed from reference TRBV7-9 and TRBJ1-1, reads DTGVSQNPRHKITKRGQNVTFRCDPISEHNRLYWYRQTLGQGPEFLTYFQNEAQLEKSRLLSDRFSAERPKGSFSTLEIQRTEQGDSAMYLCASSSGTGDTEAFFGQGTRLTVV.

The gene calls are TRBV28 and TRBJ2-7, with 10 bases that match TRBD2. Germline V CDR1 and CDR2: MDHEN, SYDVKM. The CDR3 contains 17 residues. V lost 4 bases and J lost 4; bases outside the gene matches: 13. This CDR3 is CASSSPAGGPSWYEQYF. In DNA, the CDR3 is TGTGCCAGCAGTTCCCCAGCGGGAGGGCCGAGTTGGTACGAGCAGTACTTC.